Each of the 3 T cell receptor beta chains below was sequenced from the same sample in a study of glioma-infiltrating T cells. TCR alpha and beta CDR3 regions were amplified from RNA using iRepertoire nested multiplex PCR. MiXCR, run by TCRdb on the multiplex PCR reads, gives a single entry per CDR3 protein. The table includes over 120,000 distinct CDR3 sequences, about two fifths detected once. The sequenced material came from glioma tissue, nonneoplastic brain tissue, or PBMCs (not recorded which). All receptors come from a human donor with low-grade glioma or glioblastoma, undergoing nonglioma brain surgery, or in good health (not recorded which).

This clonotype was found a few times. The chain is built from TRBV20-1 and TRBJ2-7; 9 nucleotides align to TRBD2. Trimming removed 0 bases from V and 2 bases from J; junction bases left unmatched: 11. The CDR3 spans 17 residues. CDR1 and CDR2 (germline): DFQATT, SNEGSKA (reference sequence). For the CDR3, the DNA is TGCAGTGCTAGAGATTCCCCTACTAGCGGGTCCCCCTACGAGCAGTACTTC. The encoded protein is CSARDSPTSGSPYEQYF.

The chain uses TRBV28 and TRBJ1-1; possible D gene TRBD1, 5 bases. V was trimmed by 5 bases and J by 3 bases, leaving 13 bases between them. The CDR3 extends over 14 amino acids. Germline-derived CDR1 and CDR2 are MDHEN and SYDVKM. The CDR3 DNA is TGTGCCAGCAGTCCTGGGGGGAAATACACTGAAGCTTTCTTT. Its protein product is CASSPGGKYTEAFF.

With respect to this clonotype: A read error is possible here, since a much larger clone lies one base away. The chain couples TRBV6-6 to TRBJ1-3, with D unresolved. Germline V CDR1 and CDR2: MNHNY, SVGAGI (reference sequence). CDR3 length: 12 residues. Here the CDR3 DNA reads TGTGCCAGCCTAGGTTTTGGAAAAACCATATATTTT. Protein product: CASLGFGKTIYF.